The 5 T cell receptor beta chains in this list originate from one sample, sequenced in a study of T cells in Graves' hyperthyroidism and ophthalmopathy. The source material, RNA transcripts, was used to amplify TCR beta CDR3 regions. When the TCR CDR3 underwent first-round RT-PCR, the HTBI primer set was used. Via MiXCR, TCRdb re-called the multiplex PCR reads, giving one row per CDR3 protein. Of about 380,000 distinct CDR3 sequences listed, around an eighth are singletons. Material: blood. These receptors were taken from a man under 40 with Graves' hyperthyroidism that later progressed to Graves' ophthalmopathy.

This clonotype was counted ten times or more. The rearrangement joins TRBV7-3 to TRBJ1-1, with D perhaps TRBD1 (5 bases). The CDR3 covers 14 residues. In germline, CDR1 is SGHTA, CDR2 FQGTGA. V was cut by 6 bases and J by 1 base, with 12 bases left in between. The CDR3 DNA reads as TGTGCCAGCAGTTTGGGAGGGACGAACACTGAAGCTTTCTTT. Translating it yields CASSLGGTNTEAFF.

V is TRBV7-2 and J is TRBJ2-5; TRBD2 is a possible D gene (7 bases). Germline V CDR1 and CDR2: SGHTA, FQGNSA. CDR3 length: 14 residues. Deletions cut 4 bases from V and 5 bases from J, with 14 bases between. CDR3 in amino acids: CASSWGGPGETQYF. The CDR3 DNA is TGTGCCAGCAGCTGGGGGGGGCCGGGGGAGACCCAGTACTTC.

V and J are TRBV6-6 and TRBJ2-7; D unclear. This CDR3 spans 14 amino acids. Germline V lookup: CDR1 MNHNY, CDR2 SVGAGI (reference sequence). V dropped 2 bases and J dropped 0 bases, with 8 bases sitting between them. DNA of the CDR3: TGTGCCAGCAGTTACACTCGGCACTCCTACGAGCAGTACTTC. Translation: CASSYTRHSYEQYF.

This clonotype was found a few times. The junction departs from the called germline gene at one end, perhaps through a read error. The chain links TRBV20-1 to TRBJ1-4; D is possibly TRBD1 (5 bases). The CDR3 extends over 15 amino acids. The germline V gene encodes CDR1 DFQATT and CDR2 SNEGSKA (reference sequence). The CDR3 region is CSTRDLWDHNEKLFF. CDR3 nucleotides: TGCAGTACTAGAGATTTATGGGACCATAATGAAAAACTGTTTTTT.

This clonotype was picked up a small number of times. The chain joins TRBV13 to TRBJ2-7; 9 nucleotides agree with TRBD2. Germline-derived CDR1 and CDR2 are PRHDT and FYEKMQ (reference sequence). The CDR3 runs to 17 residues. V was pared by 4 bases and J by 5 bases, with 15 bases of the junction left unmatched. The CDR3 region has the DNA TGTGCCAGCAGCTCCCCCCTGGCGGGGGGGGATCGGGACGAGCAGTACTTC. It translates to CASSSPLAGGDRDEQYF. Full variable domain (outside the CDR3, taken from reference TRBV13 and TRBJ2-7): AAGVIQSPRHLIKEKRETATLKCYPIPRHDTVYWYQQGPGQDPQFLISFYEKMQSDKGSIPDRFSAQQFSDYHSELNMSSLELGDSALYFCASSSPLAGGDRDEQYFGPGTRLTVT.